This TCR beta chain appears in the sequencing data of a study of cytomegalovirus exposure and HLA in healthy donors. The CDR3 length is 17 residues. Germline V gene data show CDR1 as SGHAT and CDR2 as FQNNGV. Trimming cost V 5 bases and J 6 bases; bases outside gene matches: 13. The study ran its PCR with 60 Vbeta and 13 Jbeta primers. The protocol was immunoSEQ multiplex PCR, while the TCRdb copy is restricted to in-frame clones and leaves out a portion. The sample lists around 170,000 clones; 65% to 80% were seen once. V usage is TRBV11-2 and J usage is TRBJ2-2; TRBD1 matches at 9 bases. The sequence came from a woman aged 25 to 39 in good health and CMV-seropositive. The sample consisted of PBMCs. DNA of the CDR3: TGTGCCAGCAGCCATTTAAGGGACAGGGCTTTCTCCGGGGAGCTGTTTTTT. Translated, it gives CASSHLRDRAFSGELFF.